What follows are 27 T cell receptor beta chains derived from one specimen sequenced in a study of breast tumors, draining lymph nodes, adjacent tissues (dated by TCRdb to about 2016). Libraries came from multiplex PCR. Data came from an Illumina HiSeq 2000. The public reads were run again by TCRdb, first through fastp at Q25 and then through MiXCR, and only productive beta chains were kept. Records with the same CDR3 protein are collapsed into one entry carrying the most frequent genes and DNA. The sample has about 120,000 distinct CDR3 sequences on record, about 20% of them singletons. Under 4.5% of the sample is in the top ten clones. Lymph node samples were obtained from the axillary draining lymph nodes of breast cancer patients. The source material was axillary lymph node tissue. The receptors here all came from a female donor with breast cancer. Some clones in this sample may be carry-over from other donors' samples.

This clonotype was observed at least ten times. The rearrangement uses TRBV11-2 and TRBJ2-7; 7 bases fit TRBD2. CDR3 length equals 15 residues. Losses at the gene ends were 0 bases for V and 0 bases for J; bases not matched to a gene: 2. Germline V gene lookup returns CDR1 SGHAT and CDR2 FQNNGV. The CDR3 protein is CASSLEAGSSYEQYF. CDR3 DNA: TGTGCCAGCAGCTTAGAAGCGGGGAGCTCCTACGAGCAGTACTTC.

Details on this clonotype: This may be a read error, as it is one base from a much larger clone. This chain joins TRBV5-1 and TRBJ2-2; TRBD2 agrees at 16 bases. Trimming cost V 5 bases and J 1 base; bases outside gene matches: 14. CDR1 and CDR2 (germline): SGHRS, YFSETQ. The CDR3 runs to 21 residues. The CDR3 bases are TGCGCCAGCAGATCCCCACCCGGGACTAGCGGGAGGGATGGGAACACCGGGGAGCTGTTTTTT. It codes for CASRSPPGTSGRDGNTGELFF.

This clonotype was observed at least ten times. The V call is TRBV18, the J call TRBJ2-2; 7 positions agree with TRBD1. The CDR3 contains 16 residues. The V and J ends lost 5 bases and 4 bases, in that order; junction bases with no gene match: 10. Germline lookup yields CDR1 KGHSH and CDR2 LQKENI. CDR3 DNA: TGTGCCAGCTCAACCCGACAGGGTGAACTCACCGGGGAGCTGTTTTTT. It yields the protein CASSTRQGELTGELFF.

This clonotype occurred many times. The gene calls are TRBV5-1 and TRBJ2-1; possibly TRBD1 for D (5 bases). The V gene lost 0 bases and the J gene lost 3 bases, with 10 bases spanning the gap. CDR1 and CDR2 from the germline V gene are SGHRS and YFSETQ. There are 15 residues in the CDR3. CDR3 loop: CASSLGQKIYNEQFF. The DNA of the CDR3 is TGCGCCAGCAGCTTGGGACAGAAGATCTACAATGAGCAGTTCTTC.

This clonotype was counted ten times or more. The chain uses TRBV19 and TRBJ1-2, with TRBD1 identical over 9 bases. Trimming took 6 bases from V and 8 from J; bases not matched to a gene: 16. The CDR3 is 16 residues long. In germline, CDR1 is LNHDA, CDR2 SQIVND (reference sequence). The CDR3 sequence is CASRRSGTGTPDGYTF. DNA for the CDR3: TGTGCCAGTAGAAGGTCCGGGACAGGGACTCCGGACGGCTACACCTTC.

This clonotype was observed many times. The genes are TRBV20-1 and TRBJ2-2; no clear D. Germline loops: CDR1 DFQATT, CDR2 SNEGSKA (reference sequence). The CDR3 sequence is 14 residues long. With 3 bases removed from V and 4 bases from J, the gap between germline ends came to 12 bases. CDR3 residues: CSARSTSGTGELFF. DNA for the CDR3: TGCAGTGCTAGGTCGACGTCGGGCACCGGGGAGCTGTTTTTT.

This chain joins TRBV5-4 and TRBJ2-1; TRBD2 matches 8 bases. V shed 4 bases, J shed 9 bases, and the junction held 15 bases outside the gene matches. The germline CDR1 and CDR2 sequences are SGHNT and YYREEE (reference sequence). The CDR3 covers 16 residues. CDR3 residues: CASSAGTSDLVGEQFF. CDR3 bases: TGTGCCAGCAGCGCCGGGACTAGTGACCTCGTTGGTGAGCAGTTCTTC.

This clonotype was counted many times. CDR3 amino acids: CASSRGEGVAETQYF. As DNA, the CDR3 is TGTGCCAGCAGCAGAGGCGAGGGGGTGGCGGAGACCCAGTACTTC. The rearrangement uses TRBV4-2 and TRBJ2-5, with D possibly TRBD1 on 6 matching bases. The CDR3 extends over 15 amino acids. Trimming took 5 bases from V and 5 from J, leaving 18 bases between them. From germline, CDR1 is LGHNA and CDR2 YNFKEQ.

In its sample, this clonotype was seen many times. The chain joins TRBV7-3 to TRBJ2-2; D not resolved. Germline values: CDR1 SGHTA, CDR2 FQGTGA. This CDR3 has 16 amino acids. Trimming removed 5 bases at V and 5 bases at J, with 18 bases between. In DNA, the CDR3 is TGTGCCAGCAGCGTCGGGCCCCCTACCCTTACCGGGGAGCTGTTTTTT. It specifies CASSVGPPTLTGELFF. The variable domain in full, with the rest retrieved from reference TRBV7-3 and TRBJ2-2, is GAGVSQTPSNKVTEKGKYVELRCDPISGHTALYWYRQSLGQGPEFLIYFQGTGAADDSGLPNDRFFAVRPEGSVSTLKIQRTERGDSAVYLCASSVGPPTLTGELFFGEGSRLTVL.

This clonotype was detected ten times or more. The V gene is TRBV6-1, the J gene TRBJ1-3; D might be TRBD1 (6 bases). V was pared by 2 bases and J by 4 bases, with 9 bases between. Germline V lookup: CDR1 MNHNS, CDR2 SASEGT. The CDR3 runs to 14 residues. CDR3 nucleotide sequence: TGTGCCAGCAGTGAAAGGGGGACCGGAAACACCATATATTTT. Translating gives CASSERGTGNTIYF.

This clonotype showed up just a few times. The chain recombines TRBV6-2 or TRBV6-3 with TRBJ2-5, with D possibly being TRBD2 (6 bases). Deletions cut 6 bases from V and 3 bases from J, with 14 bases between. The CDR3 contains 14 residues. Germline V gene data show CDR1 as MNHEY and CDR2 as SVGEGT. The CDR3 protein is CASRDPGLEETQYF. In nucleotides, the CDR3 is TGTGCCAGCAGAGACCCGGGACTTGAAGAGACCCAGTACTTC.

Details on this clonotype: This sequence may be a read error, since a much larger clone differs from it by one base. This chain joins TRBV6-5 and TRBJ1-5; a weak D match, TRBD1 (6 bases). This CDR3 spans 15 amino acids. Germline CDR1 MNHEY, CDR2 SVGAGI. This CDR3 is CASSTVGGLDQPQRF. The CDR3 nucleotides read TGTGCCAGCAGTACAGTGGGGGGCTTAGATCAGCCCCAGCGTTTT.

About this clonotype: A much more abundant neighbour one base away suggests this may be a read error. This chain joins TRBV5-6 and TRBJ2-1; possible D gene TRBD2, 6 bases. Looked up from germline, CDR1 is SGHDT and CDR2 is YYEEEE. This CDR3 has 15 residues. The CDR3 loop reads CASSSPGLGNNKQFF. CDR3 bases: TGTGCCAGCAGTTCCCCGGGACTCGGGAACAATAAGCAGTTCTTC.

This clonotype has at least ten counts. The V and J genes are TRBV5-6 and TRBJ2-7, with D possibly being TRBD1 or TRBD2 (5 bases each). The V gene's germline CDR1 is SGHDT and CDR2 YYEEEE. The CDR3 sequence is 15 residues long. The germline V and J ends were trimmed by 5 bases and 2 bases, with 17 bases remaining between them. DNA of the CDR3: TGTGCCAGCAGATTGCGAGGGGAGAGTACCTACGAGCAGTACTTC. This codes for CASRLRGESTYEQYF.

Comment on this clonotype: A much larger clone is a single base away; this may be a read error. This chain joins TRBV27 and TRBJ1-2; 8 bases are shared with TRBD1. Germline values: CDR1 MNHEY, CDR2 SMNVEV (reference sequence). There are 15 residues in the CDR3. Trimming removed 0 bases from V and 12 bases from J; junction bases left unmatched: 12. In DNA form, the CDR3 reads TGTGCCAGCAGTTTATCCGTGGTGAACAGGGGGGGCAACACCTTC. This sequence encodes CASSLSVVNRGGNTF.

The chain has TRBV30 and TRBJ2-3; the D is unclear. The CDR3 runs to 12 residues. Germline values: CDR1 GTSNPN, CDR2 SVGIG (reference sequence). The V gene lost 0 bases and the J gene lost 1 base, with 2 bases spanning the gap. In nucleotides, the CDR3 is TGTGCCTGGAGTGTGGGCACAGATACGCAGTATTTT. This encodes CAWSVGTDTQYF.

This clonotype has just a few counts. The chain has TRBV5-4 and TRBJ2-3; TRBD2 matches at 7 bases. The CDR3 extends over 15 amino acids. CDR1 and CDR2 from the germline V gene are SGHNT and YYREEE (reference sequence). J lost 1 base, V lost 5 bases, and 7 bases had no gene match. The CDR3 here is CASSLKAGRTDTQYF. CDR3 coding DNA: TGTGCCAGCAGTTTAAAAGCGGGGCGCACAGATACGCAGTATTTT.

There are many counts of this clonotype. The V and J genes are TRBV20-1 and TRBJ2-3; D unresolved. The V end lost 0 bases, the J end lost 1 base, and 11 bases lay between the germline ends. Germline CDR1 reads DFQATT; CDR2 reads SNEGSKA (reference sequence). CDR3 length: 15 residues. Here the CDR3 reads CSARDPLEGTDTQYF. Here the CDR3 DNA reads TGCAGTGCTAGAGATCCCCTTGAGGGCACAGATACGCAGTATTTT.

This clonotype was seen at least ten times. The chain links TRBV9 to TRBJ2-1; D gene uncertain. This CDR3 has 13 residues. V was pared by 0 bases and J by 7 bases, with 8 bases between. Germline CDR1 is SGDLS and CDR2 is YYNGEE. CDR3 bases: TGTGCCAGCAGCGTAGCTCCGGAAAATGAGCAGTTCTTC. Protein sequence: CASSVAPENEQFF.

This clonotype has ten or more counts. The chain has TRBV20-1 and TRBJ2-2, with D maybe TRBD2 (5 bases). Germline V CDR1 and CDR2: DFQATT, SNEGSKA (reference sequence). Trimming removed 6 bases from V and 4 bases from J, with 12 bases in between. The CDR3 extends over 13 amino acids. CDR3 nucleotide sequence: TGCAGTGCCTCCGGACTTTTCACCGGGGAGCTGTTTTTT. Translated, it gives CSASGLFTGELFF.

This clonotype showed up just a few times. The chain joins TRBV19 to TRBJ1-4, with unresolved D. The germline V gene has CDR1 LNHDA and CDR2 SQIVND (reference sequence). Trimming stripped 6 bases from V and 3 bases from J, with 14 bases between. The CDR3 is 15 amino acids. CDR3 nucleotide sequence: TGTGCCAGTAGCCCCCAGGAGGCGGCTAATGAAAAACTGTTTTTT. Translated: CASSPQEAANEKLFF.

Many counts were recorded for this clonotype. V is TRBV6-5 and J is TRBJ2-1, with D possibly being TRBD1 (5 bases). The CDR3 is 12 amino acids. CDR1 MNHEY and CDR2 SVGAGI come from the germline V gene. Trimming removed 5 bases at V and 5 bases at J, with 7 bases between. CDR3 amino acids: CASSTRDNEQFF. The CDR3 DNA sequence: TGTGCCAGCAGTACCAGGGACAATGAGCAGTTCTTC.

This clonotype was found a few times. The CDR3: CATSRDLGLNTEAFF. The CDR3 DNA reads TGTGCCACCAGCAGAGATCTAGGGTTGAACACTGAAGCTTTCTTT. The chain employs TRBV15 and TRBJ1-1; D is unresolved. Trimming stripped 0 bases from V and 0 bases from J, with 8 bases between. This CDR3 is 15 amino acids long. CDR1 is LNHNV, CDR2 YYDKDF, per germline (reference sequence). Drawing the rest from reference TRBV15 and TRBJ1-1, the complete variable domain is DAMVIQNPRYQVTQFGKPVTLSCSQTLNHNVMYWYQQKSSQAPKLLFHYYDKDFNNEADTPDNFQSRRPNTSFCFLDIRSPGLGDTAMYLCATSRDLGLNTEAFFGQGTRLTVV.

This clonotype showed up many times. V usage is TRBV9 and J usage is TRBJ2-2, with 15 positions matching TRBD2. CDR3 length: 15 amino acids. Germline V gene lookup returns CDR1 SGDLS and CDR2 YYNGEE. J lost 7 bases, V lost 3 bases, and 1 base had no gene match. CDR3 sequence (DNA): TGTGCCAGCAGCGGGACTAGCGGGAGGGTCGGGGAGCTGTTTTTT. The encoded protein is CASSGTSGRVGELFF.

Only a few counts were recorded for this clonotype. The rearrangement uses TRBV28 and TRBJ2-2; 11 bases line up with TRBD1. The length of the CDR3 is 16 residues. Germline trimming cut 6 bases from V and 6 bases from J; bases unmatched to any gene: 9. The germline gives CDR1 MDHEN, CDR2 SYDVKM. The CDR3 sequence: CASRPGGQGAPGELFF. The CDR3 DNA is TGTGCCAGCAGACCCGGCGGACAGGGGGCGCCCGGGGAGCTGTTTTTT.

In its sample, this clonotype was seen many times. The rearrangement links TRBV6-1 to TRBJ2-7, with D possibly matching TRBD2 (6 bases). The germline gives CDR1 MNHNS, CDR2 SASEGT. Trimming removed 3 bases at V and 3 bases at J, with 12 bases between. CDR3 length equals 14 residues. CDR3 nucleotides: TGTGCCAGCAGTGAGGGGGGAGGTGGCTACGAGCAGTACTTC. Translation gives CASSEGGGGYEQYF.

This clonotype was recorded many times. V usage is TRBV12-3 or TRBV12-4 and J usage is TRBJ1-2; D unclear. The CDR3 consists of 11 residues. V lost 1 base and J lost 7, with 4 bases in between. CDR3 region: CASSLGFGYTF. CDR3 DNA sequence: TGTGCCAGCAGTTTAGGTTTTGGCTACACCTTC.